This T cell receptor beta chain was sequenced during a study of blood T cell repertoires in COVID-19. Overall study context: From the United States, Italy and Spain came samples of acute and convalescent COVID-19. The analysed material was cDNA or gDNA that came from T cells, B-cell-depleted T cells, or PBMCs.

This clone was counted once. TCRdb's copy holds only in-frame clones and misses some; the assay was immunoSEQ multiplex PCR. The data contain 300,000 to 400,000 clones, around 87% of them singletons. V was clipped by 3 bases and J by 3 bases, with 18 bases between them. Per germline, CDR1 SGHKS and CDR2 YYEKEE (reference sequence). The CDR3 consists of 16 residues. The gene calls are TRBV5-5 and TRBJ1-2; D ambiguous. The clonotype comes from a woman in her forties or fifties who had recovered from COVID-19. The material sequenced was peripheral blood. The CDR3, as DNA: TGTGCCAGCAGCTCGACTCGCGCGGCTCTCTACTATGGCTACACCTTC. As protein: CASSSTRAALYYGYTF. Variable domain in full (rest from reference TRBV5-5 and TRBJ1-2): DAGVTQSPTHLIKTRGQQVTLRCSPISGHKSVSWYQQVLGQGPQFIFQYYEKEERGRGNFPDRFSARQFPNYSSELNVNALLLGDSALYLCASSSTRAALYYGYTFGSGTRLTVV.